The present entry profiles one TCR beta chain with its context. Authors' analysis steps: Reference gene primers were amplified, and this amplification served to estimate nucleated cell counts. Method: immunoSEQ multiplex PCR; TCRdb's copy keeps in-frame clones and lacks some. D and trimming come from the DNA, and the V and J calls and clone size come from that table. The data hold more than 80,000 clones, with about 70% observed a single time. The sample comes from a study of blood T cell repertoires in COVID-19. Sequenced input: peripheral blood. This clonotype originated in a woman of 80 years or more with active or convalescent COVID-19.

CDR3 protein: CASSSEGANEKLFF. In nucleotides, the CDR3 is TGCGCCAGCAGCTCGGAAGGGGCTAATGAAAAACTGTTTTTT. The chain has TRBV5-1 and TRBJ1-4, with D possibly matching TRBD1 (5 bases). This CDR3 comprises 14 residues. Germline loops: CDR1 SGHRS, CDR2 YFSETQ. V was trimmed by 3 bases and J by 3 bases, leaving 9 bases between them.